This is a list of T cell receptor beta chains from one sample in a study of cytomegalovirus exposure and HLA in healthy donors. Here immunoSEQ multiplex PCR was the method, and the copy in TCRdb shows in-frame clones only, minus some. There are tens of thousands of clones in the sample; under 85% occur only once, and approximately 3.3% lies in the top ten. Sequencing used PBMCs. These receptors were obtained from a woman in her thirties or forties in good health and CMV-seronegative. Each CDR3 is given without its conserved first and last residue. Fields, in order: CDR3 protein, J gene, V gene.

CDR3 protein: ASSVAGSANNEQF
J gene: TRBJ2-1
V gene: TRBV2

CDR3 protein: ASSLGEGRTSNYGYT
J gene: TRBJ1-2
V gene: TRBV5-1

CDR3 protein: ASSAGLAGAGEQF
J gene: TRBJ2-1
V gene: TRBV11-3

CDR3 protein: ASSQVVSGRFTDTQY
J gene: TRBJ2-3
V gene: TRBV14

CDR3 protein: ASTPTGGTSREQY
J gene: TRBJ2-7
V gene: TRBV6-6

CDR3 protein: ASKWEAVAF
J gene: TRBJ1-1
V gene: TRBV2

CDR3 protein: ANSQEISGAAYNEQF
J gene: TRBJ2-1
V gene: TRBV4-2

CDR3 protein: ASKPRGLIGNTEAF
J gene: TRBJ1-1
V gene: TRBV10-1

CDR3 protein: ASTSGRPNTGELF
J gene: TRBJ2-2
V gene: TRBV6-6

CDR3 protein: ASSQEAQGNTNYGYT
J gene: TRBJ1-2
V gene: TRBV4-2

CDR3 protein: ASSMRANQNEKLF
J gene: TRBJ1-4
V gene: TRBV19

CDR3 protein: ASSYSRSVGSYGYT
J gene: TRBJ1-2
V gene: TRBV6-6

CDR3 protein: ASSPWDILSEQY
J gene: TRBJ2-7
V gene: TRBV27

CDR3 protein: ASSSLAGAFNEQF
J gene: TRBJ2-1
V gene: TRBV11-2

CDR3 protein: ASSPHRLGIANTEAF
J gene: TRBJ1-1
V gene: TRBV18

CDR3 protein: ASRPTGSRGYT
J gene: TRBJ1-2
V gene: TRBV5-1

CDR3 protein: ASSKAGGPYKF
J gene: TRBJ2-1
V gene: TRBV19

CDR3 protein: ASSLETLAGKSTGELF
J gene: TRBJ2-2
V gene: TRBV11-3

CDR3 protein: ASRAGRTEAF
J gene: TRBJ1-1
V gene: TRBV2

CDR3 protein: ASSYDSYEQY
J gene: TRBJ2-7
V gene: TRBV6-6

CDR3 protein: ASSLGTGIDEQY
J gene: TRBJ2-7
V gene: TRBV11-3